This T cell receptor beta chain was recorded in a study of PD-L1 blockade in urothelial cancer (dated by TCRdb to 2017 to 2019). Regarding the complete study: Every patient began therapy in 2014 and was given atezolizumab 1,200 mg intravenously every 3 weeks. About 85% of the roughly 29 patients were identified as males with urothelial cancer of bladder origin, and a prior smoking history was reported by 18 of 29 patients. An ECOG performance status of 0 or 1 was recorded for the patients, and 0 to 3 prior chemotherapy regimens had been received by the patients. Blood samples were analyzed at 3 weeks after treatment start (second dose) and at 6 weeks after treatment start. Blood samples yielded a median of roughly 140,000 T cells and more than 80,000 unique TCRs, with median clonality roughly 0.082. An exploratory multi-omic analysis was conducted of the somatic, immune and clinical correlates of response to PD-L1 blockade with atezolizumab in urothelial cancer. Pretreatment tumor samples, along with matched peripheral blood serially collected before and after atezolizumab treatment, were subjected to TCR sequencing. Durable clinical benefit meant progression-free survival longer than 6 months, and TCR features were also tested against progression-free and overall survival. In the same patients, whole exome sequencing and RNA sequencing of pretreatment tumors were performed in addition to TCR sequencing. Several patients achieved durable clinical benefit and some 21 did not. Approximately 30 patients had pretreatment blood TCR-seq, about 24 had at least one posttreatment blood collection, and about 24 had tumor TCR-seq.

Details on this clone: This receptor's antigen is unknown. No quality values exist for individual bases; no much larger clone is one base distant.

The time point label here, explained by the study, means: peripheral blood 6 weeks after treatment start. A total of 25 to 30 patients with locally advanced or metastatic urothelial carcinoma, treated at Memorial Sloan Kettering on a trial protocol, made up the cohort. Peripheral blood mononuclear cells were collected pretreatment and during treatment, with between 1 and 8 total time points per patient. The Qiagen DNeasy Blood extraction kit was used to purify genomic DNA from total PBMCs and tumor samples. PBMCs were collected pretreatment and during treatment, and were isolated and stored as previously described. Overall study outcomes, separate from this receptor: Small sample size (n ≈ 30) and many exploratory analyses mean the results are intended to be hypothesis-generating. A pretreatment peripheral blood TCR clonality below the median was linked to improved progression-free and overall survival. Greater expansion of tumor-associated TCR clones in peripheral blood 3 weeks after the start of treatment was observed in patients with durable benefit (n ≈ 22, p = 0.022).

Each PCR received spiked-in synthetic TCR analog templates so that absolute template abundance could be estimated from read counts. The immunoSEQ assay used bias-controlled V and J gene primers to amplify TCRbeta CDR3 regions from genomic DNA. Sequencing of rearranged TCRbeta segments was performed at approximately 20X coverage. The authors' pipeline ran thus. Sequencing errors were corrected by clustering, and CDR3s were annotated against IMGT so that V, D and J genes could be assigned. Downstream analyses used only productive TCRbeta rearrangements and left out out-of-frame or stop-codon sequences. To compute clonality, Shannon entropy was normalized by the log of the number of unique productive sequences and then subtracted from one. Fisher's exact test with Benjamini-Hochberg correction, at a threshold of adjusted p below 0.01, was used to find clones that differed between time points or between blood and tumor. TCRdb obtained this table from immuneACCESS and retained in-frame rearrangements with V and J assigned. These tables miss some clones; where compared with another copy, unresolved V genes account for less than half of the shortfall, and the remainder is unexplained. From that table come the V and J calls and clone size; the DNA was used to work out D and trimming. Here the sample has more than 90,000 clones; approximately 89% occur a single time. 3% to 4% of the sample is taken by the ten largest.

This TCR was sampled from a man aged 55 to 70 with urothelial cancer. The material sequenced was PBMCs, taken around atezolizumab (anti-PD-L1) treatment.

Here the CDR3 is given as CASSKESGSYEQYF. The nucleotide sequence is TGTGCCAGCAGCAAAGAAAGCGGTTCCTACGAGCAGTACTTC. The chain employs TRBV21-1 and TRBJ2-7; TRBD2, the table's D call, was not compared with the DNA. TRBV21-1 counts as a pseudogene. From cysteine to phenylalanine, the CDR3 is 14 amino acids long. This entry keeps only the CDR3 DNA: 42 bases, framed from base 1.